This T cell receptor beta chain was sequenced in a study of blood T cells in healthy people across ages. Looking at the study overall: In model experiments, template switching was able to capture about one barcoded beta molecule for every two T cells that were present.

Each donor gave roughly 10 milliliters of peripheral blood. The authors ran a second PCR of roughly 6 to 12 cycles using a sample-barcoded 5' primer and a J-beta primer mix. TCRdb called the 5' RACE reads again in MiXCR, with one record for every CDR3 protein. The sample comprises about 1.6 million distinct CDR3 sequences, about 31% of which are singletons, and around 11% rests with the top ten. In this sample, this clonotype turned up a few times. V shed 1 base and J shed 1 base, with 14 bases lying between them. CDR1 DFQATT and CDR2 SNEGSKA come from the germline V gene (reference sequence). This CDR3 is 15 amino acids long.

The receptor's source is a woman aged 25 to 45 in good health. The chain combines TRBV20-1 with TRBJ2-7, with D perhaps matching TRBD1 or TRBD2 (5 bases each). Sequencing used blood. The CDR3 nucleotides read TGCAGTGCTAGAGCCGGGGCAGTCCCATCCTACGAGCAGTACTTC. Protein sequence: CSARAGAVPSYEQYF.